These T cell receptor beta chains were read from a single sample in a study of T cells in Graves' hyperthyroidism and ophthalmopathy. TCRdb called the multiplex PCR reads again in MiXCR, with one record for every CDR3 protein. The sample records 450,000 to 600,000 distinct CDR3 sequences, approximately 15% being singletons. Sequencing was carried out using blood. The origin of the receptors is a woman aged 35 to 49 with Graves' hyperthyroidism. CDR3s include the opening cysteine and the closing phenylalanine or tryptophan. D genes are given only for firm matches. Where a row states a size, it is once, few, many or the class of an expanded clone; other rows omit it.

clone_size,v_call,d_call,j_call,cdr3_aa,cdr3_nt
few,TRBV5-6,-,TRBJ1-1,CASRNANWGQNTEAFF,TGTGCCAGCAGGAATGCGAACTGGGGGCAGAACACTGAAGCTTTCTTT
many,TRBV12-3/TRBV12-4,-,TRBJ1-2,CASSQTNYGYTF,TGTGCCAGCAGCCAGACTAACTATGGCTACACCTTC
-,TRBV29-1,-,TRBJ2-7,CSVGNLWEQYF,TGCAGCGTTGGAAATCTGTGGGAGCAGTACTTC
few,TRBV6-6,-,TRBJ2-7,CASSYGSLAEQYF,TGTGCCAGCAGTTACGGAAGCTTGGCGGAGCAGTACTTC
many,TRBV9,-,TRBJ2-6,CASSVGASGANVLTF,TGTGCCAGCAGCGTGGGGGCTTCTGGGGCCAACGTCCTGACTTTC
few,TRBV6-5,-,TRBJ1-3,CASSYSIDGAYSSSSGNTIYF,TGTGCCAGCAGTTACTCGATCGATGGTGCCTACTCGTCAAGCTCTGGAAACACCATATATTTT
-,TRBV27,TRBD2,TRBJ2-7,CASSLRGGTYEQYF,TGTGCCAGCAGCCTTCGGGGGGGTACCTACGAGCAGTACTTC
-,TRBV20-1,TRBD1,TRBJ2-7,CSAVDRDSLYEQYF,TGCAGTGCCGTCGACCGGGACAGTCTCTACGAGCAGTACTTC
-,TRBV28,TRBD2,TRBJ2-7,CASSIGRGGVTYEQYF,TGTGCCAGCAGTATCGGGAGGGGGGGGGTGACCTACGAGCAGTACTTC
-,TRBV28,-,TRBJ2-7,CASSFRGARSYEQYF,TGTGCCAGCAGTTTTAGGGGGGCTCGGTCCTACGAGCAGTACTTC
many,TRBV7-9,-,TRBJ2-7,CASSLGTGYPSEQYF,TGTGCCAGCAGTTTAGGTACGGGATACCCTTCCGAGCAGTACTTC
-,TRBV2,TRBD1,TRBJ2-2,CASSRQGTTGELFF,TGTGCCAGCAGTCGACAGGGAACTACCGGGGAGCTGTTTTTT
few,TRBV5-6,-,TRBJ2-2,CASSPEGGTNTGELFF,TGTGCCAGCAGCCCGGAGGGGGGTACAAACACCGGGGAGCTGTTTTTT
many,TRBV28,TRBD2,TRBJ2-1,CASRTAGVYNEQFF,TGTGCCAGCAGAACAGCGGGAGTCTACAATGAGCAGTTCTTC
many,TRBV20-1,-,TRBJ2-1,CSARDLLRVDNEQFF,TGCAGTGCTAGAGACCTGTTAAGGGTAGACAATGAGCAGTTCTTC
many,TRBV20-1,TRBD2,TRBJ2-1,CSSGRDNEQFF,TGCAGTAGCGGGAGGGATAATGAGCAGTTCTTC
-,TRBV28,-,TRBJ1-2,CASSSFKFRGYTF,TGTGCCAGCAGTTCCTTCAAATTCCGAGGCTACACCTTC
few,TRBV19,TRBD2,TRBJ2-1,CASRGLAGGRSQWEQFF,TGTGCCAGTCGAGGACTAGCGGGAGGACGATCCCAATGGGAGCAGTTCTTC
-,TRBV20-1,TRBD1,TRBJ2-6,CSASPRDRGPGANVLTF,TGCAGTGCTAGCCCCCGGGACAGGGGGCCTGGGGCCAACGTCCTGACTTTC
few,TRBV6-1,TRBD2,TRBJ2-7,CASTMGRGSYEQYF,TGTGCCAGCACTATGGGGAGGGGCTCCTACGAGCAGTACTTC
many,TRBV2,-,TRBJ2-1,CASTPGRNEQFF,TGTGCCAGCACCCCTGGGAGGAATGAGCAGTTCTTC
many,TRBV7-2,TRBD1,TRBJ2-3,CASSITGGITDTQYF,TGTGCCAGCAGCATAACAGGGGGCATCACAGATACGCAGTATTTT
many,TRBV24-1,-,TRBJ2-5,CATSDRDGPWGTQYF,TGTGCCACCAGTGATCGGGACGGACCTTGGGGGACCCAGTACTTC